Sequencing of this TCR beta chain was carried out in a study of blood T cell repertoires in COVID-19. The CDR3 length is 14 residues. V dropped 4 bases and J dropped 4; count of bases not matched to a gene: 4. Original methodology: Reference gene primer amplification yielded estimated nucleated cell counts. Profiling relied on immunoSEQ multiplex PCR, and the TCRdb table lists in-frame clones only, not all of them. V and J calls and clone size follow that table, whereas D and trimming were derived from the DNA. Here the sample spans 200,000 to 250,000 clones, 65% to 80% being singletons. This TCR was sampled from a middle-aged woman with active or convalescent COVID-19. The rearrangement links TRBV5-3 to TRBJ1-5, with TRBD1 matching over 8 bases. TRBV5-3 is designated an ORF whose function remains uncertain. The sample comprised peripheral blood. The CDR3 loop is CARSPRQGNQPQHF. As DNA, the CDR3 is TGTGCCAGAAGCCCGCGACAGGGGAATCAGCCCCAGCATTTT.